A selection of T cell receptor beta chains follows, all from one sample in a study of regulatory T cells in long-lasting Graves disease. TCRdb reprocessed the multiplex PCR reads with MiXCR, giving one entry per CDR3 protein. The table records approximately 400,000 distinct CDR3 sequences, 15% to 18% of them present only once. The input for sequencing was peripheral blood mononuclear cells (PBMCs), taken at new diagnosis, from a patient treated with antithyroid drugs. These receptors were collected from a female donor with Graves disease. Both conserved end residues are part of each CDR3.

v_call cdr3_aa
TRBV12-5 CASEGPRTGTGGYGYTF
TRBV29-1 CSVEGWGIDETQYF
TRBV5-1 CASSLGGAVTEAFF
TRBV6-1 CASSERRGNTEAFF
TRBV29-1 CSVGTAYEQYF
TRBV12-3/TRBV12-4 CASSVTVNQPQHF
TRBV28 CASSLPGLESYEQYF
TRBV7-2 CASSFGELNTEAFF
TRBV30 CACRTGRTGNEQFF
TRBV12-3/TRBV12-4 CASSILGGTEAFF
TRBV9 CASSVGGERQETQYF
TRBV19 CASNRGSPYEQYF
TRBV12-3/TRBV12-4 CASNPGGAGVILGQYF
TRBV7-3 CASSLTSGGTYEQYF
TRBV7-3 CASSPGHNTDTQYF
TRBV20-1 CSARTGTTDTQYF
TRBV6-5 CASSYSGAQGGRNTEAFF
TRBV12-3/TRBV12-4 CASSRHTGAPEQYF
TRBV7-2 CASSLAHYEQYF
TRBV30 CAWSALVRETEAFF
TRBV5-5 CASSPTSLGQGSTDTQYF
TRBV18 CASSRGEATEAFF
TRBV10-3 CAIGQVRRSYEQYF
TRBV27 CASRRTSYNEQFF
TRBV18 CASSPAGASEAFF
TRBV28 CASSLRQDSGNTIYF
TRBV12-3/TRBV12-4 CASSSQVTIEAFF